The rows below give T cell receptor beta chains drawn from one sample of a study of human T cells and chemical hapten exposure. A single record per CDR3 protein comes from TCRdb applying MiXCR to the RACE reads. The table has 50,000 to 65,000 distinct CDR3 sequences, 9.4% seen once. The input for sequencing was whole blood, taken in connection with sensitization to the hapten diphenylcyclopropenone (DPC). These receptors were taken from a woman aged 35 to 49 with alopecia areata. Some clones in this sample may be carry-over from other donors' samples. The CDR3 runs from the conserved cysteine through the conserved F or W. The D gene is left open where the match is weak. For some rows the clone size is stated as once, few or many, or as a class when expanded; others skip it.

d_call: TRBD1
j_call: TRBJ2-1
v_call: TRBV12-3/TRBV12-4
clone_size: many
cdr3_aa: CASRTGQGRDEQFF
cdr3_nt: TGTGCCAGCAGAACTGGACAGGGTCGCGATGAGCAGTTCTTC

d_call: .
j_call: TRBJ2-7
v_call: TRBV28
clone_size: few
cdr3_aa: CASRVELRGYEQYF
cdr3_nt: TGTGCCAGCAGGGTCGAGCTGCGGGGCTACGAGCAGTACTTC

d_call: .
j_call: TRBJ1-2
v_call: TRBV29-1
clone_size: many
cdr3_aa: CSGVIDGQSYTF
cdr3_nt: TGCAGCGGGGTGATAGACGGTCAGAGCTACACCTTC

d_call: TRBD1
j_call: TRBJ2-7
v_call: TRBV7-2
clone_size: many
cdr3_aa: CASSSRDRYEQYF
cdr3_nt: TGTGCCAGCAGCTCCCGGGACAGGTACGAGCAGTACTTC

d_call: TRBD1
j_call: TRBJ2-5
v_call: TRBV6-5
clone_size: many
cdr3_aa: CASSGQVQETQYF
cdr3_nt: TGTGCCAGCAGTGGACAGGTCCAAGAGACCCAGTACTTC

d_call: .
j_call: TRBJ2-1
v_call: TRBV6-2/TRBV6-3
clone_size: many
cdr3_aa: CASSLGTLYNEQFF
cdr3_nt: TGTGCCAGCAGTCTCGGGACTCTATACAATGAGCAGTTCTTC

d_call: .
j_call: TRBJ1-1
v_call: TRBV6-1
clone_size: few
cdr3_aa: CASSREGKKAFF
cdr3_nt: TGTGCCAGCAGTAGGGAGGGTAAGAAAGCTTTCTTT

d_call: .
j_call: TRBJ2-6
v_call: TRBV6-5
clone_size: few
cdr3_aa: CASSYGLLRANVLTF
cdr3_nt: TGTGCCAGCAGTTACGGTCTCCTTAGGGCCAACGTCCTGACTTTC

d_call: TRBD1
j_call: TRBJ2-7
v_call: TRBV12-3/TRBV12-4
clone_size: many
cdr3_aa: CASSRAGTGAYEQYF
cdr3_nt: TGTGCCAGCAGCCGAGCGGGGACAGGGGCTTACGAGCAGTACTTC

d_call: TRBD2
j_call: TRBJ2-1
v_call: TRBV7-2
clone_size: few
cdr3_aa: CASSLAGGAYNEQFF
cdr3_nt: TGTGCCAGCAGCTTGGCGGGGGGGGCCTACAATGAGCAGTTCTTC

d_call: .
j_call: TRBJ1-1
v_call: TRBV7-2
clone_size: .
cdr3_aa: CASSPSVSLNTEAFF
cdr3_nt: TGTGCCAGCAGCCCCTCAGTCTCCCTTAACACTGAAGCTTTCTTT

d_call: .
j_call: TRBJ2-5
v_call: TRBV12-3/TRBV12-4
clone_size: many
cdr3_aa: CASSPPDWYQETQYF
cdr3_nt: TGTGCCAGCAGTCCCCCGGACTGGTACCAAGAGACCCAGTACTTC

d_call: TRBD2
j_call: TRBJ2-1
v_call: TRBV6-2/TRBV6-3
clone_size: few
cdr3_aa: CASRTSGGASHEQFF
cdr3_nt: TGTGCCAGCAGGACTAGCGGGGGGGCTTCCCATGAGCAGTTCTTC

d_call: TRBD1
j_call: TRBJ2-5
v_call: TRBV7-2
clone_size: .
cdr3_aa: CASSLTGQGLETQYF
cdr3_nt: TGTGCCAGCAGCTTAACGGGACAGGGGTTGGAGACCCAGTACTTC

d_call: TRBD2
j_call: TRBJ2-1
v_call: TRBV9
clone_size: .
cdr3_aa: CASSVLGLAGAGQFF
cdr3_nt: TGTGCCAGCAGCGTATTGGGACTAGCGGGGGCCGGGCAGTTCTTC

d_call: .
j_call: TRBJ1-2
v_call: TRBV4-3
clone_size: .
cdr3_aa: CASSHLRDVSFEGDGYTF
cdr3_nt: TGCGCCAGCAGCCACTTAAGGGACGTTTCATTCGAAGGCGATGGCTACACCTTC

d_call: .
j_call: TRBJ1-1
v_call: TRBV12-3/TRBV12-4
clone_size: many
cdr3_aa: CASSPRGRRNTEAFF
cdr3_nt: TGTGCCAGCAGTCCCCGGGGACGGCGGAACACTGAAGCTTTCTTT

d_call: .
j_call: TRBJ1-1
v_call: TRBV3-1
clone_size: few
cdr3_aa: CASSQDLWQGSTEAFF
cdr3_nt: TGTGCCAGCAGCCAAGATCTATGGCAGGGATCGACTGAAGCTTTCTTT

d_call: .
j_call: TRBJ2-5
v_call: TRBV7-2
clone_size: few
cdr3_aa: CASSVRRLANGGETQYF
cdr3_nt: TGTGCCAGCAGCGTCAGGCGTCTAGCCAACGGCGGGGAGACCCAGTACTTC

d_call: .
j_call: TRBJ2-6
v_call: TRBV7-8
clone_size: .
cdr3_aa: CASSLQGRQSSGANVLTF
cdr3_nt: TGTGCCAGCAGCTTACAGGGACGGCAAAGCTCTGGGGCCAACGTCCTGACTTTC

d_call: .
j_call: TRBJ2-5
v_call: TRBV19
clone_size: .
cdr3_aa: CASSMGGSQETQYF
cdr3_nt: TGTGCCAGTAGTATGGGGGGTTCTCAAGAGACCCAGTACTTC

d_call: .
j_call: TRBJ2-7
v_call: TRBV20-1
clone_size: few
cdr3_aa: CSAQQDSYEQYF
cdr3_nt: TGCAGTGCCCAACAGGACTCCTACGAGCAGTACTTC

d_call: TRBD2
j_call: TRBJ2-3
v_call: TRBV24-1
clone_size: few
cdr3_aa: CATSDSTSGYTDTQYF
cdr3_nt: TGTGCCACCAGTGATTCGACTAGCGGCTACACAGATACGCAGTATTTT

d_call: .
j_call: TRBJ1-5
v_call: TRBV5-1
clone_size: .
cdr3_aa: CASSLEGGGQPQHF
cdr3_nt: TGCGCCAGCAGCTTGGAGGGCGGGGGCCAGCCCCAGCATTTT

d_call: .
j_call: TRBJ2-5
v_call: TRBV18
clone_size: many
cdr3_aa: CASSPLLQETQYF
cdr3_nt: TGTGCCAGCTCCCCGCTCCTCCAAGAGACCCAGTACTTC

d_call: .
j_call: TRBJ1-1
v_call: TRBV4-3
clone_size: few
cdr3_aa: CASSQEVMTEAFF
cdr3_nt: TGCGCCAGCAGCCAAGAGGTTATGACTGAAGCTTTCTTT

d_call: .
j_call: TRBJ2-5
v_call: TRBV6-4
clone_size: .
cdr3_aa: CASSETSGKTQYF
cdr3_nt: TGTGCCAGCAGTGAAACATCCGGGAAGACCCAGTACTTC

d_call: TRBD2
j_call: TRBJ2-3
v_call: TRBV4-2
clone_size: .
cdr3_aa: CASSQDPTSGGTTDTQYF
cdr3_nt: TGTGCCAGCAGCCAAGACCCGACTAGCGGGGGGACCACAGATACGCAGTATTTT

d_call: .
j_call: TRBJ2-3
v_call: TRBV4-1
clone_size: many
cdr3_aa: CASSQVGGTDTQYF
cdr3_nt: TGCGCCAGCAGCCAAGTCGGGGGCACAGATACGCAGTATTTT

d_call: TRBD1
j_call: TRBJ2-7
v_call: TRBV28
clone_size: many
cdr3_aa: CASREQGATYEQYF
cdr3_nt: TGTGCCAGCAGGGAACAGGGGGCCACCTACGAGCAGTACTTC

d_call: .
j_call: TRBJ2-7
v_call: TRBV7-9
clone_size: many
cdr3_aa: CASSLVGFGSYEQYF
cdr3_nt: TGTGCCAGCAGCTTAGTAGGGTTCGGGTCCTACGAGCAGTACTTC

d_call: TRBD1
j_call: TRBJ1-6
v_call: TRBV2
clone_size: many
cdr3_aa: CASSGTPGGTGPNMGPNSPLHF
cdr3_nt: TGTGCCAGCAGTGGTACTCCCGGCGGGACAGGGCCCAATATGGGACCTAATTCACCCCTCCACTTT